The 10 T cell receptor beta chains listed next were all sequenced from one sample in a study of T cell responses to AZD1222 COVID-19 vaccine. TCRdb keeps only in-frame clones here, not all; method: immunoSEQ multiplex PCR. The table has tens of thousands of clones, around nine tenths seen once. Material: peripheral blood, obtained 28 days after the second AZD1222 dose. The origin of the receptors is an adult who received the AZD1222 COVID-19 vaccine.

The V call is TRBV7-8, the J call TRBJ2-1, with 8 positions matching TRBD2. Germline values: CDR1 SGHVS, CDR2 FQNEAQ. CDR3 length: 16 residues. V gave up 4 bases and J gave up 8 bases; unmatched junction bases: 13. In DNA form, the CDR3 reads TGTGCCAGCAGCTCCGGGACACCAACTAGCGGCCATGAGCAGTTCTTC. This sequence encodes CASSSGTPTSGHEQFF.

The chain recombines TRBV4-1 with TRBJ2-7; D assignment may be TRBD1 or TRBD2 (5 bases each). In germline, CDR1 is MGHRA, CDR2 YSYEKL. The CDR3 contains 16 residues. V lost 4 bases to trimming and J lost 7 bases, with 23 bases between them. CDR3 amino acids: CASSPTGTTANLEQYF. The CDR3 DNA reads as TGCGCCAGCAGCCCCACCGGGACGACGGCAAATCTAGAGCAGTACTTC.

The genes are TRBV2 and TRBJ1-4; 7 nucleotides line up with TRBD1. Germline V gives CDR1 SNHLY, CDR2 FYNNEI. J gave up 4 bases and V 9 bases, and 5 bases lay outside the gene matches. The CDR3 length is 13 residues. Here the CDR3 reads CASHRGINEKLFF. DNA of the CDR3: TGTGCCAGTCACAGGGGAATTAATGAAAAACTGTTTTTT.

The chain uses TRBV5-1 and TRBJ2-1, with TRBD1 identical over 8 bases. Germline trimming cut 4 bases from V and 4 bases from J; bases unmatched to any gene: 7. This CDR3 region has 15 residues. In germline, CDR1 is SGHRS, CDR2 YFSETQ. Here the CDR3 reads CASSPRQGAYNEQFF. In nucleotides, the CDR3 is TGCGCCAGCAGCCCCCGGCAGGGGGCTTACAATGAGCAGTTCTTC.

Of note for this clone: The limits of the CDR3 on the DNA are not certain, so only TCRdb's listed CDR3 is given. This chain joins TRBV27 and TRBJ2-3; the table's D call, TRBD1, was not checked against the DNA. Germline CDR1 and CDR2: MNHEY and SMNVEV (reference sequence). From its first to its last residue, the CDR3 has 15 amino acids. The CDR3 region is CASSTSTGFTDTQYF.

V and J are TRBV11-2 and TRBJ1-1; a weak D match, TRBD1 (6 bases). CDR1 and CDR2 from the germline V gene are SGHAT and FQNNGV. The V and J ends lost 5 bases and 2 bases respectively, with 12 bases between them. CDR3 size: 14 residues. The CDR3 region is CASSANRANTEAFF. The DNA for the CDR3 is TGTGCCAGCAGCGCCAACAGGGCCAACACTGAAGCTTTCTTT.

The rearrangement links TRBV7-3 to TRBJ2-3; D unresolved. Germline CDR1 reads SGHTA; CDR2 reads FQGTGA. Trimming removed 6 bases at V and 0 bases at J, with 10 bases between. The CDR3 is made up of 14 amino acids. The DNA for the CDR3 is TGTGCCAGCAGTCCCGGGCATAGCACAGATACGCAGTATTTT. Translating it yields CASSPGHSTDTQYF.

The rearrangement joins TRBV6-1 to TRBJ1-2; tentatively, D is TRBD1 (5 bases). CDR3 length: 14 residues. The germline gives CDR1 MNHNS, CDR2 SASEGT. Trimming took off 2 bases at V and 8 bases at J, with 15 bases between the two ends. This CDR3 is CASSEYGTRKGYTF. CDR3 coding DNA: TGTGCCAGCAGTGAATACGGGACTCGAAAGGGCTACACCTTC.

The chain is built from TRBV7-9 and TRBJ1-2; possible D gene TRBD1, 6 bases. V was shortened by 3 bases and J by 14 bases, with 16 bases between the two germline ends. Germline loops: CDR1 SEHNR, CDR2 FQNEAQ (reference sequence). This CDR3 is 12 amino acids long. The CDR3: CASSFSWGDKTF. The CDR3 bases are TGTGCCAGCAGCTTCTCTTGGGGGGACAAGACCTTC.

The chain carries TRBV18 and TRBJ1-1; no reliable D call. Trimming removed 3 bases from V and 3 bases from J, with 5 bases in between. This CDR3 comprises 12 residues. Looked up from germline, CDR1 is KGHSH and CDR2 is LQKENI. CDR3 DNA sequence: TGTGCCAGCTCACCTACACACACTGAAGCTTTCTTT. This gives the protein CASSPTHTEAFF.